A single sample gave rise to the 24 T cell receptor beta chains below, sequenced in a study of blood T cell repertoires in COVID-19. Sequencing was performed with immunoSEQ multiplex PCR; in TCRdb, only in-frame clones are kept and a portion is missing. The profile shows about 160,000 clones, 87% of them singletons. Sample: peripheral blood. These receptors originate from a woman in her sixties with active or convalescent COVID-19.

This chain links TRBV5-1 with TRBJ2-1; 13 bases map to TRBD2. CDR3 size: 15 residues. Trimming removed 1 base from V and 9 bases from J; junction bases left unmatched: 4. Germline V gene sequence: CDR1 SGHRS, CDR2 YFSETQ. In nucleotides, the CDR3 is TGCGCCAGCAGCTTGCGGACTAGCGGGGGTACTGAGCAGTTCTTC. Residues: CASSLRTSGGTEQFF.

Worth noting for this clone: Other nucleotide sequences from this sample produce the same CDR3. J is TRBJ1-5 and V is TRBV19, with TRBD1 matching 9 bases. The CDR3 spans 14 residues. The V gene end was trimmed by 6 bases and the J gene end by 5 bases; junction bases not matched to a gene: 5. Per germline, CDR1 LNHDA and CDR2 SQIVND (reference sequence). CDR3 coding DNA: TGTGCCAGTAGCAGACAGGGGGAAGATCAGCCCCAGCATTTT. It translates to CASSRQGEDQPQHF.

This chain joins TRBV9 and TRBJ2-3, with 8 bases aligning to TRBD2. CDR1 and CDR2 (germline): SGDLS, YYNGEE. The CDR3 length is 15 residues. V was pared by 3 bases and J by 1 base, with 4 bases of the junction left unmatched. CDR3 DNA sequence: TGTGCCAGCAGCGCGGAACTAGCGGGCACAGATACGCAGTATTTT. Its translation is CASSAELAGTDTQYF.

J is TRBJ2-1 and V is TRBV5-6; 8 nucleotides match TRBD1. J was trimmed by 8 bases and V by 5 bases; bases with no gene match: 9. The CDR3 extends over 14 amino acids. In germline, CDR1 is SGHDT, CDR2 YYEEEE. The CDR3 reads CASRRTGHIDEQFF. The DNA for the CDR3 is TGTGCCAGCAGACGGACAGGGCATATCGATGAGCAGTTCTTC.

The CDR3 loop is CASSLADSSGNTIYF. In nucleotides, the CDR3 is TGTGCCAGCAGCTTAGCGGACAGCTCTGGAAACACCATATATTTT. The genes are TRBV7-9 and TRBJ1-3; D might be TRBD1 (6 bases). V was trimmed by 0 bases and J by 0 bases, leaving 6 bases between them. The CDR3 contains 15 residues. Germline-derived CDR1 and CDR2 are SEHNR and FQNEAQ (reference sequence).

The chain couples TRBV6-5 to TRBJ2-5, with TRBD2 matching over 9 bases. J was trimmed by 5 bases and V by 6 bases; bases with no gene match: 7. The CDR3 sequence is 14 residues long. From germline, CDR1 is MNHEY and CDR2 SVGAGI. The CDR3 sequence: CASSQGLASETQYF. As DNA, the CDR3 is TGTGCCAGCAGCCAGGGACTAGCAAGCGAGACCCAGTACTTC.

V and J are TRBV29-1 and TRBJ2-7, with 10 bases identical to TRBD1. Losses at the gene ends were 5 bases for V and 5 bases for J; bases not matched to a gene: 6. Germline V lookup: CDR1 SQVTM, CDR2 ANQGSEA. The CDR3 sequence is 13 residues long. CDR3 in DNA: TGCAGCGTTCCGGGACAGGGGTTGAACGAGCAGTACTTC. This gives the protein CSVPGQGLNEQYF.

The chain joins TRBV7-2 to TRBJ2-5; TRBD2 matches 10 bases. J lost 0 bases, V lost 2 bases, and 3 bases had no gene match. From germline, CDR1 is SGHTA and CDR2 FQGNSA. The CDR3 covers 16 residues. CDR3 region: CASSLSGGANQETQYF. In nucleotides, the CDR3 is TGTGCCAGCAGCTTAAGCGGGGGGGCCAACCAAGAGACCCAGTACTTC.

The chain links TRBV6-1 to TRBJ1-5, with D perhaps TRBD1 (6 bases). Trimming left V 2 bases short and J 9 bases short, with 14 bases between. Germline V gene lookup returns CDR1 MNHNS and CDR2 SASEGT. The CDR3 totals 14 residues. The CDR3 protein is CASSESPQGWPQHF. In DNA form, the CDR3 reads TGTGCCAGCAGTGAATCTCCTCAGGGGTGGCCCCAGCATTTT.

This rearrangement joins TRBV29-1 to TRBJ1-2; maybe TRBD1 (6 bases). CDR3 length: 12 amino acids. V was trimmed by 5 bases and J by 4 bases, leaving 11 bases between them. Germline V gene sequence: CDR1 SQVTM, CDR2 ANQGSEA. The CDR3 nucleotides are TGCAGCGTTCAAACAGGGAGCTATGGCTACACCTTC. Translated: CSVQTGSYGYTF. The whole variable domain, filled in from reference TRBV29-1 and TRBJ1-2, reads SAVISQKPSRDICQRGTSLTIQCQVDSQVTMMFWYRQQPGQSLTLIATANQGSEATYESGFVIDKFPISRPNLTFSTLTVSNMSPEDSSIYLCSVQTGSYGYTFGSGTRLTVV.

The chain couples TRBV7-9 to TRBJ1-2, with D tentatively TRBD1 (6 bases). Per the germline V gene, CDR1 is SEHNR and CDR2 is FQNEAQ (reference sequence). This CDR3 is 14 amino acids long. Trimming took 4 bases from V and 6 from J, leaving 15 bases between them. CDR3 sequence: CASSSGGSGDGYTF. CDR3 DNA sequence: TGTGCCAGCAGCTCCGGCGGGTCAGGGGATGGCTACACCTTC.

This sequence joins TRBV5-5 and TRBJ2-3, with 9 positions matching TRBD1. V was pared by 1 base and J by 6 bases, with 9 bases of the junction left unmatched. The CDR3 consists of 16 residues. Germline loops: CDR1 SGHKS, CDR2 YYEKEE (reference sequence). The CDR3 nucleotides are TGTGCCAGCAGCTTGTGGGGGACAGGGTTCACGGATACGCAGTATTTT. It specifies CASSLWGTGFTDTQYF.

This clone was recorded once. The chain carries TRBV12-5 and TRBJ1-1; no definite D call. The length of the CDR3 is 11 residues. Germline V gene data show CDR1 as LGHNT and CDR2 as FRNRAP. V lost 6 bases and J 6 bases, leaving 8 bases between the germline ends. This CDR3 reads CASGRTPEAFF. The CDR3 nucleotides read TGTGCTAGTGGACGAACACCTGAAGCTTTCTTT. The full variable domain, in which reference TRBV12-5 and TRBJ1-1 provide the parts outside the CDR3, is DARVTQTPRHKVTEMGQEVTMRCQPILGHNTVFWYRQTMMQGLELLAYFRNRAPLDDSGMPKDRFSAEMPDATLATLKIQPSEPRDSAVYFCASGRTPEAFFGQGTRLTVV.

The rearrangement joins TRBV4-3 to TRBJ2-1; 9 bases agree with TRBD2. Germline V gene data show CDR1 as LGHNA and CDR2 as YSLEER. The CDR3 has 17 amino acids. V dropped 0 bases and J dropped 2; count of bases not matched to a gene: 5. The CDR3 reads CASSQDGGGAPYNEQFF. The CDR3 DNA follows: TGCGCCAGCAGCCAAGACGGCGGGGGGGCGCCCTACAATGAGCAGTTCTTC.

The chain uses TRBV11-3 and TRBJ2-1; 15 bases agree with TRBD2. With 0 bases clipped from V and 2 bases from J, the junction kept 5 bases outside the gene matches. This CDR3 comprises 19 residues. Germline CDR1 SGHNT, CDR2 YENEEA. Here the CDR3 reads CASSLEWTSGGATYNEQFF. The CDR3 nucleotides read TGTGCCAGCAGCTTAGAATGGACTAGCGGGGGGGCTACCTACAATGAGCAGTTCTTC.

The genes are TRBV12-3 or TRBV12-4 and TRBJ2-7, with D possibly being TRBD1 (6 bases). Trimming took 4 bases from V and 2 from J, leaving 9 bases between them. There are 13 residues in the CDR3. The DNA of the CDR3 is TGTGCCAGCAGTTCCGGGACAACCTACGAGCAGTACTTC. This gives the protein CASSSGTTYEQYF.

This chain joins TRBV19 and TRBJ2-5; D may be TRBD2 (6 bases). The V gene lost 7 bases and the J gene lost 7 bases, with 16 bases spanning the gap. The germline CDR1 and CDR2 sequences are LNHDA and SQIVND (reference sequence). This CDR3 is built from 13 residues. Written as DNA, the CDR3 is TGTGCCAGTACCATTGCAGTGGGGGGGACCCAGTACTTC. It specifies CASTIAVGGTQYF.

The chain recombines TRBV4-3 with TRBJ1-2, with 12 bases identical to TRBD1. CDR1 and CDR2 from the germline V gene are LGHNA and YSLEER. The J segment lost 8 bases and the V segment lost 4 bases, leaving 11 bases of the junction unmatched. The CDR3 has 16 amino acids. CDR3 DNA: TGCGCCAGCAGCCCCCAGGGGACAGGGGGCGCGAGGGGCTACACCTTC. Residues: CASSPQGTGGARGYTF.

The chain has TRBV5-1 and TRBJ1-6; 9 nucleotides align to TRBD1. The CDR3 sequence is 15 residues long. Germline CDR1 SGHRS, CDR2 YFSETQ. Trimming cost V 3 bases and J 9 bases; bases outside gene matches: 7. The DNA of the CDR3 is TGCGCCAGCAGCTCACAAGGGACAGGGAGTTCACCCCTCCACTTT. This codes for CASSSQGTGSSPLHF. Looking up the rest from reference TRBV5-1 and TRBJ1-6 gives the full variable domain: KAGVTQTPRYLIKTRGQQVTLSCSPISGHRSVSWYQQTPGQGLQFLFEYFSETQRNKGNFPGRFSGRQFSNSRSEMNVSTLELGDSALYLCASSSQGTGSSPLHFGNGTRLTVT.

This chain connects TRBV7-2 to TRBJ1-4; 12 nucleotides agree with TRBD1. J lost 7 bases, V lost 4 bases, and 7 bases had no gene match. This CDR3 comprises 16 residues. CDR1 and CDR2 (germline): SGHTA, FQGNSA. CDR3 nucleotide sequence: TGTGCCAGCAGCTATCCGGGACAGGGGGCGGTTGAAAAACTGTTTTTT. Protein: CASSYPGQGAVEKLFF.

The count of this clone is one. The chain uses TRBV3-1 (or the pseudogene TRBV3-2) and TRBJ2-7, with 11 nucleotides matching TRBD1. Germline V lookup: CDR1 LGHDT, CDR2 YNNKEL (reference sequence). This CDR3 has 15 amino acids. V was clipped by 2 bases and J by 6 bases; unmatched bases: 6. CDR3: CASSQRRTGGCEQYF. For the CDR3, the DNA is TGTGCCAGCAGCCAACGAAGGACAGGGGGCTGCGAGCAGTACTTC.

The chain combines TRBV10-3 with TRBJ2-3; 10 positions match TRBD2. The CDR3 is made up of 14 amino acids. V dropped 7 bases and J dropped 3; count of bases not matched to a gene: 4. Germline CDR1 and CDR2: ENHRY and SYGVKD. This chain's CDR3 is CAINERGGTDTQYF. The CDR3 DNA follows: TGTGCCATCAACGAGCGGGGGGGGACAGATACGCAGTATTTT.

The J gene is TRBJ2-3, the V gene TRBV2; TRBD2 agrees at 9 bases. The CDR3 is made up of 17 amino acids. V trimming: 7 bases; J trimming: 1 base; junction bases outside the gene matches: 12. The germline V gene encodes CDR1 SNHLY and CDR2 FYNNEI. Here the CDR3 reads CASTDRGASGGTDTQYF. The CDR3 bases are TGTGCCAGCACCGACCGGGGGGCTAGCGGGGGCACAGATACGCAGTATTTT.

The chain joins TRBV2 to TRBJ1-5, with 10 nucleotides matching TRBD1. Looked up from germline, CDR1 is SNHLY and CDR2 is FYNNEI. This CDR3 comprises 16 residues. V shed 4 bases and J 1 base; nucleotides not matched to a gene: 4. The CDR3 sequence is CASSGQGAISNQPQHF. The CDR3, as DNA: TGTGCCAGCAGTGGACAGGGGGCGATAAGCAATCAGCCCCAGCATTTT.